The 27 T cell receptor beta chains in this list originate from one sample, sequenced in a study of blood T cells in healthy people across ages. Then a second PCR, running about 6 to 12 cycles, was carried out with a sample-barcoded 5' primer and a J-beta primer mix. TCRdb re-called the 5' RACE reads with MiXCR, one entry per CDR3 protein. The data show 630,000 or so distinct CDR3 sequences, 32% seen once. The sample was blood. Receptor source: a woman of 80 years or more in good health.

This chain links TRBV7-3 with TRBJ1-2; D perhaps matches TRBD1 (5 bases). The germline CDR1 and CDR2 sequences are SGHTA and FQGTGA. The CDR3 covers 14 residues. Trimming left V 6 bases short and J 3 bases short, with 14 bases between. CDR3 region: CASSWGPRDYGYTF. CDR3 coding DNA: TGTGCCAGCAGTTGGGGACCGCGGGACTATGGCTACACCTTC. The entire variable domain, with the rest obtained from reference TRBV7-3 and TRBJ1-2, is as follows: GAGVSQTPSNKVTEKGKYVELRCDPISGHTALYWYRQSLGQGPEFLIYFQGTGAADDSGLPNDRFFAVRPEGSVSTLKIQRTERGDSAVYLCASSWGPRDYGYTFGSGTRLTVV.

The chain is built from TRBV12-3 or TRBV12-4 and TRBJ1-1; D is ambiguous. V lost 6 bases, J lost 6 bases, and 14 bases lay in between. This CDR3 has 13 amino acids. The chain's CDR3 is CASRGSIGAEAFF. The CDR3 bases are TGTGCCAGCAGAGGATCGATCGGCGCTGAAGCTTTCTTT.

This clonotype was observed a few times. A much larger clone is a single base away; this may be a read error. This sequence joins TRBV4-2 and TRBJ2-7, with 9 bases that match TRBD1. The germline V gene has CDR1 LGHNA and CDR2 YNFKEQ. CDR3 size: 15 residues. Losses at the gene ends were 3 bases for V and 5 bases for J; bases not matched to a gene: 8. Here the CDR3 DNA reads TGTGCCAGCAGCCAGGAATTCAGACAGGGGGACGAGCAGTACTTC. Amino acids: CASSQEFRQGDEQYF.

The chain joins TRBV12-3 or TRBV12-4 to TRBJ1-1; 10 bases match TRBD1. Unmatched junction bases numbered 15, after V lost 6 bases and J lost 5 bases. The CDR3 has 17 amino acids. CDR3 in amino acids: CASSRTTGGVKRTEAFF. Written as DNA, the CDR3 is TGTGCCAGCAGCCGGACGACAGGGGGCGTAAAAAGGACTGAAGCTTTCTTT.

This clonotype was counted ten times or more. The V and J genes are TRBV20-1 and TRBJ2-1; 14 bases line up with TRBD2. The CDR3 totals 14 residues. The germline V gene has CDR1 DFQATT and CDR2 SNEGSKA (reference sequence). V shed 5 bases and J 12 bases; nucleotides not matched to a gene: 9. This chain's CDR3 is CSAPLTSGGAGQFF. The CDR3 bases are TGCAGTGCTCCTTTGACTAGCGGGGGGGCCGGGCAGTTCTTC.

This chain joins TRBV6-1 and TRBJ1-2; D is perhaps TRBD1 (5 bases). V dropped 8 bases and J dropped 4 bases, with 17 bases sitting between them. The CDR3 is 14 amino acids. The germline gives CDR1 MNHNS, CDR2 SASEGT. The CDR3 sequence is CASVDLGRSYGYTF. In nucleotides, the CDR3 is TGTGCCAGCGTTGACCTGGGACGGAGCTATGGCTACACCTTC.

This clonotype was seen more than once but under ten times. This sequence may be a read error, since a much larger clone differs from it by one base. This chain connects TRBV5-5 to TRBJ2-7; D is possibly TRBD1 or TRBD2 (5 bases each). From germline, CDR1 is SGHKS and CDR2 YYEKEE (reference sequence). The CDR3 totals 14 residues. With 3 bases removed from V and 3 bases from J, the gap between germline ends came to 13 bases. This CDR3 reads CASSSGTVVYEQYF. The CDR3 DNA sequence: TGTGCCAGCAGCTCGGGGACGGTAGTCTACGAGCAGTACTTC.

The chain links TRBV5-1 to TRBJ2-2; weak D call: TRBD2 (5 bases). The CDR3 is 17 residues long. Germline loops: CDR1 SGHRS, CDR2 YFSETQ. The V end was cut by 0 bases, the J end by 0 bases, with 12 bases between. The CDR3 DNA reads TGCGCCAGCAGCTTGGACGGGAATCCCGCGAACACCGGGGAGCTGTTTTTT. This sequence encodes CASSLDGNPANTGELFF.

The chain recombines TRBV11-2 with TRBJ1-5; D uncertain. This CDR3 is built from 14 residues. Germline CDR1 and CDR2: SGHAT and FQNNGV. With 7 bases removed from V and 2 bases from J, the gap between germline ends came to 12 bases. The CDR3 sequence is CASNPLGGNQPQHF. The CDR3 DNA reads as TGTGCCAGCAATCCTCTCGGAGGCAATCAGCCCCAGCATTTT.

A word on this clonotype: A read error is possible here, since a much larger clone lies one base away. The chain recombines TRBV4-3 with TRBJ2-1, with 7 bases fitting TRBD2. Germline-derived CDR1 and CDR2 are LGHNA and YSLEER. With V trimmed by 1 base and J by 7 bases, 4 bases remained unmatched. The CDR3 contains 14 residues. CDR3 DNA: TGCGCCAGCAGCCAAGTTGGACTAGGGAATGAGCAGTTCTTC. Translating it yields CASSQVGLGNEQFF.

This clonotype was observed a few times. A much larger clone differs by one base, so this may be a read error. The chain joins TRBV20-1 to TRBJ2-1, with D possibly TRBD2 on 6 matching bases. The V end was cut by 7 bases, the J end by 6 bases, with 16 bases between. The germline V gene encodes CDR1 DFQATT and CDR2 SNEGSKA (reference sequence). There are 13 residues in the CDR3. The CDR3 reads CSEAGLGGNEQFF. The CDR3 DNA follows: TGCAGTGAGGCGGGGTTGGGTGGCAATGAGCAGTTCTTC.

The J gene is TRBJ1-6, the V gene TRBV6-2 or TRBV6-3; the D is unclear. Germline-derived CDR1 and CDR2 are MNHEY and SVGEGT. The CDR3 contains 15 residues. V lost 8 bases and J 4 bases, leaving 15 bases between the germline ends. The CDR3 nucleotides read TGTGCCAGCGGAAGACGAGATTCTTATAATTCACCCCTCCACTTT. Its translation: CASGRRDSYNSPLHF.

To note about this clonotype: Mismatch with germline at one junction end may stem from a read error. V and J are TRBV7-9 and TRBJ2-7; 8 bases match TRBD1. CDR1 and CDR2 from the germline V gene are SEHNR and FQNEAQ (reference sequence). CDR3 size: 14 residues. CDR3 residues: CASSSTGASYEQDF. As DNA, the CDR3 is TGTGCCAGCAGCTCGACAGGGGCGTCCTACGAGCAGGACTTC.

The chain has TRBV24-1 and TRBJ1-4, with a possible D match to TRBD1 (5 bases). CDR3 size: 13 residues. Between the trimmed V and J ends, which lost 3 bases and 5 bases, there was a span of 6 bases. Germline-derived CDR1 and CDR2 are KGHDR and SFDVKD. The CDR3 DNA sequence: TGTGCCACCAGTGATCGGGGCAATGAAAAACTGTTTTTT. Encoded protein: CATSDRGNEKLFF.

J is TRBJ1-5 and V is TRBV12-5, with a possible D match to TRBD1 (6 bases). With 0 bases removed from V and 1 base from J, the gap between germline ends came to 13 bases. The CDR3 has 17 residues. Germline V lookup: CDR1 LGHNT, CDR2 FRNRAP. CDR3 in DNA: TGTGCTAGTGGTTTGGTAGTGTGGGGGCCGAGCAATCAGCCCCAGCATTTT. Translation: CASGLVVWGPSNQPQHF. Full variable domain (missing parts from reference TRBV12-5 and TRBJ1-5): DARVTQTPRHKVTEMGQEVTMRCQPILGHNTVFWYRQTMMQGLELLAYFRNRAPLDDSGMPKDRFSAEMPDATLATLKIQPSEPRDSAVYFCASGLVVWGPSNQPQHFGDGTRLSIL.

This clonotype was observed at least ten times. The chain uses TRBV6-2 or TRBV6-3 and TRBJ2-7; possibly TRBD2 for D (5 bases). This CDR3 comprises 13 residues. Germline loops: CDR1 MNHEY, CDR2 SVGEGT. V was pared by 3 bases and J by 3 bases, with 9 bases between. CDR3 residues: CASSYGGNYEQYF. Here the CDR3 DNA reads TGTGCCAGCAGTTATGGAGGAAACTACGAGCAGTACTTC.

This clonotype was counted a few times. The rearrangement uses TRBV25-1 and TRBJ2-4; no reliable D call. The J call may be wrong; the DNA end is better matched by TRBJ2-7. The germline gives CDR1 MGHDK, CDR2 SYGVNS. The CDR3 runs 11 residues. CDR3: CASSEWAEQYF. CDR3 coding DNA: TGTGCCAGCAGTGAATGGGCCGAGCAGTACTTC.

This clonotype came up many times. The rearrangement uses TRBV30 and TRBJ2-5; D is undetermined. Germline lookup yields CDR1 GTSNPN and CDR2 SVGIG (reference sequence). The CDR3 loop spans 13 amino acids. V lost 0 bases and J lost 1, with 6 bases in between. As DNA, the CDR3 is TGTGCCTGGAGTGTAAGGGTCCAAGAGACCCAGTACTTC. This encodes CAWSVRVQETQYF.

This clonotype came up many times. The chain combines TRBV3-1 with TRBJ2-1, with 7 bases matching TRBD2. Germline CDR1 is LGHDT and CDR2 is YNNKEL (reference sequence). This CDR3 spans 14 amino acids. Trimming cost V 4 bases and J 8 bases; bases outside gene matches: 8. The CDR3 DNA follows: TGTGCCAGCAGCCTTCAGCGGGGTAGGGATGAGCAGTTCTTC. It yields the protein CASSLQRGRDEQFF.

This clonotype was recorded at least ten times. The V and J genes are TRBV7-9 and TRBJ1-2, with 8 bases lining up with TRBD1. This CDR3 is built from 15 residues. V shed 7 bases and J 0 bases; nucleotides not matched to a gene: 7. The germline gives CDR1 SEHNR, CDR2 FQNEAQ (reference sequence). This CDR3 is CASTRTGQANYGYTF. In nucleotides, the CDR3 is TGTGCCAGCACCAGGACAGGGCAAGCTAACTATGGCTACACCTTC.

At least ten counts were recorded for this clonotype. J is TRBJ2-1 and V is TRBV18; TRBD2 matches at 8 bases. The junction had 9 bases not matched to a gene; V was cut back by 2 bases and J by 6 bases. This CDR3 comprises 16 residues. Germline V gene sequence: CDR1 KGHSH, CDR2 LQKENI. Here the CDR3 reads CASSPVTSDSLNEQFF. The CDR3 DNA follows: TGTGCCAGCTCACCAGTGACTAGCGACTCTCTCAATGAGCAGTTCTTC. The full variable domain, rest sourced from reference TRBV18 and TRBJ2-1, is NAGVMQNPRHLVRRRGQEARLRCSPMKGHSHVYWYRQLPEEGLKFMVYLQKENIIDESGMPKERFSAEFPKEGPSILRIQQVVRGDSAAYFCASSPVTSDSLNEQFFGPGTRLTVL.

V and J are TRBV19 and TRBJ1-1, with unresolved D. The CDR3 contains 14 residues. Trimming removed 5 bases at V and 0 bases at J, with 10 bases between. From germline, CDR1 is LNHDA and CDR2 SQIVND (reference sequence). The CDR3: CASSVRAMNTEAFF. CDR3 DNA: TGTGCCAGTAGTGTCAGAGCTATGAACACTGAAGCTTTCTTT.

The chain recombines TRBV20-1 with TRBJ2-2, with 10 bases aligning to TRBD1. This CDR3 comprises 15 residues. The germline V gene has CDR1 DFQATT and CDR2 SNEGSKA (reference sequence). The J segment lost 7 bases and the V segment lost 2 bases, leaving 7 bases of the junction unmatched. CDR3 DNA sequence: TGCAGTGCTAGAATTCCGGGACAGGGGAACGGGGAGCTGTTTTTT. It codes for CSARIPGQGNGELFF.

On this clonotype: It may be a read error: a sequence one base away is much more abundant. The conserved phenylalanine or tryptophan normally closing the CDR3 is absent here, so this likely arose from a read error. This rearrangement joins TRBV5-6 to TRBJ2-7; 9 nucleotides agree with TRBD1. The germline V gene encodes CDR1 SGHDT and CDR2 YYEEEE. The ends lost 5 bases at V and 3 bases at J; junction bases unmatched: 12. This CDR3 is 16 amino acids long. The DNA for the CDR3 is TGTGCCAGCAGTCTCCGCAGGACAGGGGCGGGCTACGAGCAGTACCTC. Translation: CASSLRRTGAGYEQYL.

About this clonotype: This may come from a read error, since a much larger clone is one base off. CDR3 sequence: CAGSPGTAVGDTQYF. The CDR3, as DNA: TGTGCCGGCAGTCCCGGGACAGCCGTCGGTGATACGCAGTATTTT. The gene calls are TRBV9 and TRBJ2-3, with TRBD1 identical over 7 bases. This CDR3 is 15 amino acids long. Germline values: CDR1 SGDLS, CDR2 YYNGEE.

This chain connects TRBV15 to TRBJ1-4, with a weak D call TRBD1 (5 bases). The V gene's germline CDR1 is LNHNV and CDR2 YYDKDF (reference sequence). V lost 3 bases and J lost 8, with 19 bases in between. The CDR3 has 16 residues. CDR3 DNA sequence: TGTGCCACCAGCAGCCTTTTAGGCGGGGGAGGGGAAAAACTGTTTTTT. This translates into CATSSLLGGGGEKLFF.

The chain combines TRBV20-1 with TRBJ2-7, with 9 nucleotides matching TRBD1. Per germline, CDR1 DFQATT and CDR2 SNEGSKA (reference sequence). This CDR3 is 13 amino acids long. V shed 5 bases, J shed 4 bases, and the junction held 6 bases outside the gene matches. As DNA, the CDR3 is TGCAGTGCTCCCCGGGACAGGGATTACGAGCAGTACTTC. Protein: CSAPRDRDYEQYF.